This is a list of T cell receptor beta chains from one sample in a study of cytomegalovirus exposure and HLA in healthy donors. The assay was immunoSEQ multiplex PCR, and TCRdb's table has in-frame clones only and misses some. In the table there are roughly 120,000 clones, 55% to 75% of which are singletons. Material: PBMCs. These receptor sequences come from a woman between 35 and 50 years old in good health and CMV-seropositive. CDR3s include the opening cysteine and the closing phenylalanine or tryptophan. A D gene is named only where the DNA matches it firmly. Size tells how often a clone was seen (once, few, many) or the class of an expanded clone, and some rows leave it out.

CDR3 DNA: TGTGCCAGCAGTGACCTCCGGAGTGGTGAAGCTTTCTTT
CDR3 protein: CASSDLRSGEAFF
D gene: -
J gene: TRBJ1-1
V gene: TRBV2
clone size: few
CDR3 length: 13

CDR3 DNA: TGTGCCAGCAGCGCCGGGGACAGACGCAATCAGCCCCAGCATTTT
CDR3 protein: CASSAGDRRNQPQHF
D gene: TRBD1
J gene: TRBJ1-5
V gene: TRBV7-2
clone size: -
CDR3 length: 15

CDR3 DNA: TGTGCCAGCAGCGCCCGACAGGGAACTAATGAAAAACTGTTTTTT
CDR3 protein: CASSARQGTNEKLFF
D gene: TRBD1
J gene: TRBJ1-4
V gene: TRBV7-2
clone size: few
CDR3 length: 15

CDR3 DNA: TGTGCCAGCAGCCTACAGGGCGGTAACTATGGCTACACCTTC
CDR3 protein: CASSLQGGNYGYTF
D gene: -
J gene: TRBJ1-2
V gene: TRBV7-8
clone size: -
CDR3 length: 14

CDR3 DNA: TGTGCCAGCAGTTCACGGGACTTTCGACGGGGCTACACCTTC
CDR3 protein: CASSSRDFRRGYTF
D gene: -
J gene: TRBJ1-2
V gene: TRBV27
clone size: -
CDR3 length: 14

CDR3 DNA: TGTGCCAGCAGCCCCTCTTCGACAGGGGTGGGTGGCTACACCTTC
CDR3 protein: CASSPSSTGVGGYTF
D gene: TRBD1
J gene: TRBJ1-2
V gene: TRBV5-4
clone size: -
CDR3 length: 15

CDR3 DNA: TGCGCCAGCAGCTTGGACAACGTCCAATCCGGGACAGAGTACTTC
CDR3 protein: CASSLDNVQSGTEYF
D gene: TRBD1
J gene: TRBJ2-7
V gene: TRBV5-1
clone size: -
CDR3 length: 15

CDR3 DNA: TGTGCCAGCAGCTTAGTATACAGGGTAGAAGAGACCCAGTACTTC
CDR3 protein: CASSLVYRVEETQYF
D gene: -
J gene: TRBJ2-5
V gene: TRBV7-2
clone size: -
CDR3 length: 15

CDR3 DNA: TGTGCCATCTCCCCCTCCTCTACAGGGAGGCAGTACTTC
CDR3 protein: CAISPSSTGRQYF
D gene: -
J gene: TRBJ2-7
V gene: TRBV10-3
clone size: -
CDR3 length: 13

CDR3 DNA: TGTGCCAGTAGTGTTCTTAGCGGGGGTGCGGATACGCAGTATTTT
CDR3 protein: CASSVLSGGADTQYF
D gene: TRBD2
J gene: TRBJ2-3
V gene: TRBV19
clone size: -
CDR3 length: 15

CDR3 DNA: TGTGCCAGCAGCGAGAGACCGGGACAGGGTAAGGCTTCACCCCTCCACTTT
CDR3 protein: CASSERPGQGKASPLHF
D gene: TRBD1
J gene: TRBJ1-6
V gene: TRBV9
clone size: -
CDR3 length: 17